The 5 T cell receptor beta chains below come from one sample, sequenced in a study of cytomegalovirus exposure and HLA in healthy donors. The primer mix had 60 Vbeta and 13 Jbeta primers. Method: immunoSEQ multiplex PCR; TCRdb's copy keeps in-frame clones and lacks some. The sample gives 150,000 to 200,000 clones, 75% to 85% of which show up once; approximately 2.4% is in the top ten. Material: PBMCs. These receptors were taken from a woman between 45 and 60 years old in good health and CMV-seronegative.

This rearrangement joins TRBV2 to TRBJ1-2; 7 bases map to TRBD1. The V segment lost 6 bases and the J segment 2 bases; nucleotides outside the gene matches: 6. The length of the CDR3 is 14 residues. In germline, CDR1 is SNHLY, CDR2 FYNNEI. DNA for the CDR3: TGTGCCAGCAGCCCCCGGACAGGAAACTATGGCTACACCTTC. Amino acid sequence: CASSPRTGNYGYTF.

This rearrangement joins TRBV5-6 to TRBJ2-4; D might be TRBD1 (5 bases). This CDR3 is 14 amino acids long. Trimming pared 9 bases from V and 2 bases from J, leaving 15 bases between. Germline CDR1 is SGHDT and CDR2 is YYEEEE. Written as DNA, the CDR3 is TGTGCCAACAGTTTCCGGACAACCAAAAACATTCAGTACTTC. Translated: CANSFRTTKNIQYF.

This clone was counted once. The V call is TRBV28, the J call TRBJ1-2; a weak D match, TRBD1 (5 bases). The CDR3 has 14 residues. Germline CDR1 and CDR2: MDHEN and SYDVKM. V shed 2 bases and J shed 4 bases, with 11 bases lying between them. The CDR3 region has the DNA TGTGCCAGCAGTTTAGTCGGGACTCCCTATGGCTACACCTTC. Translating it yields CASSLVGTPYGYTF.

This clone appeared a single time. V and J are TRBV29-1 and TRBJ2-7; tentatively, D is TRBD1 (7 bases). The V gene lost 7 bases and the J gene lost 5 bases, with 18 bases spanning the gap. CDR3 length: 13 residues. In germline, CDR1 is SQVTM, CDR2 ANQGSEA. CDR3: CSARDSTTNEQYF. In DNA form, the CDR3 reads TGCAGCGCGCGGGACAGCACCACCAACGAGCAGTACTTC.

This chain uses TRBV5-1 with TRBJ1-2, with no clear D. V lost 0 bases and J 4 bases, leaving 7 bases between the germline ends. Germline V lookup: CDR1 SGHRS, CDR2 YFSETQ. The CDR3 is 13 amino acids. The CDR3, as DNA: TGCGCCAGCAGCTTGGAGGAGCGCTATGGCTACACCTTC. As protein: CASSLEERYGYTF. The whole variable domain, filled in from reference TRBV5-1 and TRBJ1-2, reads KAGVTQTPRYLIKTRGQQVTLSCSPISGHRSVSWYQQTPGQGLQFLFEYFSETQRNKGNFPGRFSGRQFSNSRSEMNVSTLELGDSALYLCASSLEERYGYTFGSGTRLTVV.